Presented here are 24 T cell receptor beta chains from one specimen sequenced in a study of T cell responses to AZD1222 COVID-19 vaccine. Sequencing was performed with immunoSEQ multiplex PCR; in TCRdb, only in-frame clones are kept and a portion is missing. The repertoire includes approximately 150,000 clones, about 89% of them detected once, and under 2% sits in the top ten. Specimen: peripheral blood, collected on day 0 of AZD1222 vaccination. The receptors stem from an adult in good health.

V gene TRBV3-1 (or the pseudogene TRBV3-2) combines with J gene TRBJ2-3, with D unclear. Trimming left V 1 base short and J 8 bases short, with 7 bases between. Germline V gene sequence: CDR1 LGHDT, CDR2 YNNKEL (reference sequence). The CDR3 contains 12 residues. CDR3 protein: CASSQGSSTQYF. CDR3 in DNA: TGTGCCAGCAGCCAAGGCAGTTCTACGCAGTATTTT.

The chain recombines TRBV9 with TRBJ2-1, with unresolved D. Trimming cost V 2 bases and J 6 bases, with 12 bases left between them. The germline V gene encodes CDR1 SGDLS and CDR2 YYNGEE. The length of the CDR3 is 14 residues. CDR3 protein: CASSVGRALNEQFF. CDR3 nucleotide sequence: TGTGCCAGCAGCGTTGGTAGAGCGCTCAATGAGCAGTTCTTC.

The chain couples TRBV5-1 to TRBJ1-6, with 8 nucleotides matching TRBD1. Germline-derived CDR1 and CDR2 are SGHRS and YFSETQ. V lost 9 bases, J lost 8 bases, and 7 bases stayed unmatched. The CDR3 extends over 13 amino acids. CDR3 region: CATGQGIDSPLHF. The DNA of the CDR3 is TGCGCCACCGGACAGGGAATAGATTCACCCCTCCACTTT.

The V and J genes are TRBV13 and TRBJ1-1; D is undetermined. Between the trimmed V and J ends, which lost 0 bases and 0 bases, there was a span of 8 bases. CDR3 length: 15 amino acids. Germline V gene data show CDR1 as PRHDT and CDR2 as FYEKMQ (reference sequence). The CDR3, as DNA: TGTGCCAGCAGCTTAGGCAGACACATGAACACTGAAGCTTTCTTT. Translated: CASSLGRHMNTEAFF.

The genes are TRBV4-2 and TRBJ1-3; D uncertain. V was pared by 1 base and J by 2 bases, with 9 bases between. Germline V gives CDR1 LGHNA, CDR2 YNFKEQ. This CDR3 region has 15 residues. The CDR3 region has the DNA TGTGCCAGCAGCCAAGGGATAGGCACTGGAAACACCATATATTTT. Protein product: CASSQGIGTGNTIYF.

V and J are TRBV4-2 and TRBJ1-2, with 8 bases lining up with TRBD1. Germline lookup yields CDR1 LGHNA and CDR2 YNFKEQ. The CDR3 loop spans 15 amino acids. V trimming: 3 bases; J trimming: 3 bases; junction bases outside the gene matches: 6. The CDR3 region is CASSQEAGGHYGYTF. CDR3 nucleotide sequence: TGTGCCAGCAGCCAGGAGGCAGGGGGCCACTATGGCTACACCTTC.

The chain has TRBV24-1 and TRBJ2-5, with 7 bases that match TRBD2. After removal of 7 bases from V and 7 bases from J, the junction contained 8 bases not matched to a gene. CDR1 KGHDR and CDR2 SFDVKD come from the germline V gene. The CDR3 contains 13 residues. Here the CDR3 DNA reads TGTGCCACCAGCCTAGCGGCCGCAGGGACCCAGTACTTC. This sequence encodes CATSLAAAGTQYF.

This clone was picked up a small number of times. The CDR3 nucleotides are TGTGCCAGCAGCGCGGGGAGTATCACCGGGGAGCTGTTTTTT. This gives the protein CASSAGSITGELFF. This chain links TRBV9 with TRBJ2-2; a possible D gene is TRBD2 (5 bases). Germline lookup yields CDR1 SGDLS and CDR2 YYNGEE. Trimming shortened V by 3 bases and J by 4 bases, and 10 bases separated the two germline ends. The CDR3 consists of 14 residues.

The chain uses TRBV6-6 and TRBJ1-6, with no clear D. CDR1 MNHNY and CDR2 SVGAGI come from the germline V gene (reference sequence). V lost 2 bases and J lost 9, with 11 bases in between. This CDR3 is built from 14 residues. CDR3 in DNA: TGTGCCAGCAGTTACCCCTCAAGAATTTCACCCCTCCACTTT. It is translated as CASSYPSRISPLHF.

The rearrangement joins TRBV28 to TRBJ2-3; 9 bases are shared with TRBD2. The trim removed 8 bases at V and 4 bases at J, leaving 10 bases unmatched. This CDR3 has 15 amino acids. Germline V gene data show CDR1 as MDHEN and CDR2 as SYDVKM. This CDR3 is CASSEAGGMPDTQYF. In nucleotides, the CDR3 is TGTGCCAGCTCGGAGGCGGGAGGGATGCCAGATACGCAGTATTTT.

The J gene is TRBJ2-4, the V gene TRBV5-1, with 7 bases identical to TRBD1. The J segment lost 1 base and the V segment lost 4 bases, leaving 11 bases of the junction unmatched. The CDR3 runs to 17 residues. Germline-derived CDR1 and CDR2 are SGHRS and YFSETQ. The CDR3 DNA follows: TGCGCCAGCAGCCCGGGGACAGATCACAGCGCCAAAAACATTCAGTACTTC. Its protein is CASSPGTDHSAKNIQYF.

The V call is TRBV12-5, the J call TRBJ2-1; D not resolved. The CDR3 runs to 12 residues. V lost 2 bases, J lost 4 bases, and 3 bases lay in between. Germline V CDR1 and CDR2: LGHNT, FRNRAP. In DNA form, the CDR3 reads TGTGCTAGTGGTTTGCTGTACAATGAGCAGTTCTTC. Translated: CASGLLYNEQFF.

J is TRBJ2-7 and V is TRBV4-1; perhaps TRBD2 as D (6 bases). V was clipped by 4 bases and J by 6 bases, with 25 bases between them. Germline lookup yields CDR1 MGHRA and CDR2 YSYEKL. The CDR3 has 17 residues. The CDR3 reads CASSRDGMEGPLCEQYV. Written as DNA, the CDR3 is TGCGCCAGCAGCCGCGATGGAATGGAGGGACCCCTATGCGAGCAGTACGTC.

V and J are TRBV5-1 and TRBJ1-6; no clear D. V lost 1 base, J lost 2 bases, and 13 bases lay in between. CDR1 SGHRS and CDR2 YFSETQ come from the germline V gene. The CDR3 has 17 residues. Here the CDR3 reads CASSLRQDGAYNSPLHF. CDR3 in DNA: TGCGCCAGCAGCTTGAGGCAGGATGGAGCCTATAATTCACCCCTCCACTTT.

This chain uses TRBV11-2 with TRBJ1-1; a weak D match, TRBD1 (6 bases). The V gene lost 3 bases and the J gene lost 1 base, with 12 bases spanning the gap. There are 15 residues in the CDR3. Looked up from germline, CDR1 is SGHAT and CDR2 is FQNNGV. CDR3 DNA: TGTGCCAGCAGCTTTGGGGGCGCGGGGAACACTGAAGCTTTCTTT. This translates into CASSFGGAGNTEAFF.

This chain uses TRBV19 with TRBJ2-6; D unclear. Trimming removed 9 bases at V and 3 bases at J, with 12 bases between. This CDR3 is built from 14 residues. CDR1 and CDR2 from the germline V gene are LNHDA and SQIVND (reference sequence). CDR3 protein: CASDESLGANVLTF. Written as DNA, the CDR3 is TGTGCCAGCGACGAGTCTCTTGGGGCCAACGTCCTGACTTTC.

This clone showed up many times. The chain employs TRBV9 and TRBJ1-2; D not certain. Trimming stripped 3 bases from V and 2 bases from J, with 8 bases between. Germline V gene lookup returns CDR1 SGDLS and CDR2 YYNGEE. This CDR3 comprises 13 residues. The CDR3 sequence: CASSEDRNYGYTF. The CDR3 DNA is TGTGCCAGCAGCGAGGATCGGAACTATGGCTACACCTTC.

This sequence joins TRBV7-9 and TRBJ2-7, with 10 bases lining up with TRBD2. Germline CDR1 SEHNR, CDR2 FQNEAQ (reference sequence). Germline trimming cut 7 bases from V and 3 bases from J; bases unmatched to any gene: 6. This CDR3 spans 14 amino acids. The CDR3: CASTSGSVYYEQYF. DNA for the CDR3: TGTGCCAGCACTAGCGGGAGTGTGTACTACGAGCAGTACTTC.

The J gene is TRBJ1-1, the V gene TRBV10-3; maybe TRBD1 (6 bases). V was shortened by 2 bases and J by 0 bases, with 7 bases between the two germline ends. The V gene's germline CDR1 is ENHRY and CDR2 SYGVKD. The CDR3 extends over 14 amino acids. CDR3 loop: CAISETGMNTEAFF. CDR3 coding DNA: TGTGCCATCAGTGAGACAGGGATGAACACTGAAGCTTTCTTT.

The V and J genes are TRBV7-7 and TRBJ2-7; D ambiguous. From germline, CDR1 is SSHAT and CDR2 FNYEAQ (reference sequence). There are 15 residues in the CDR3. Trimming removed 5 bases from V and 4 bases from J, with 18 bases in between. The CDR3 is CASSPGESWGYEQYV. The CDR3 nucleotides are TGTGCCAGCAGCCCCGGTGAATCCTGGGGTTACGAGCAGTACGTC.

V gene TRBV18 combines with J gene TRBJ2-2; no clear D gene. V dropped 5 bases and J dropped 1 base, with 5 bases sitting between them. CDR1 and CDR2 from the germline V gene are KGHSH and LQKENI. CDR3 size: 13 residues. As DNA, the CDR3 is TGTGCCAGCTCATCGGGGAACACCGGGGAGCTGTTTTTT. The encoded protein is CASSSGNTGELFF.

The rearrangement links TRBV30 to TRBJ1-3; perhaps TRBD1 as D (5 bases). The CDR3 has 15 residues. CDR1 and CDR2 from the germline V gene are GTSNPN and SVGIG (reference sequence). Trimming took off 4 bases at V and 0 bases at J, with 13 bases between the two ends. As DNA, the CDR3 is TGTGCCTGGACCCCAATCGGGGGCTCTGGAAACACCATATATTTT. This translates into CAWTPIGGSGNTIYF.

The chain links TRBV5-1 to TRBJ2-5; D possibly corresponds to TRBD1 (8 bases). The V gene's germline CDR1 is SGHRS and CDR2 YFSETQ. The CDR3 runs to 15 residues. Trimming stripped 2 bases from V and 4 bases from J, with 15 bases between. CDR3 protein: CASSFTGGDVETQYF. The CDR3 DNA is TGCGCCAGCAGCTTCACAGGGGGGGATGTAGAGACCCAGTACTTC. The full variable domain, in which reference TRBV5-1 and TRBJ2-5 provide the parts outside the CDR3, is KAGVTQTPRYLIKTRGQQVTLSCSPISGHRSVSWYQQTPGQGLQFLFEYFSETQRNKGNFPGRFSGRQFSNSRSEMNVSTLELGDSALYLCASSFTGGDVETQYFGPGTRLLVL.

The DNA of the CDR3 is TGCGCCAGCAGCCAAGTCACAGGCCTTTCACCCCTCCACTTT. Protein product: CASSQVTGLSPLHF. This rearrangement joins TRBV4-3 to TRBJ1-6; tentative D call: TRBD1 (5 bases). Between the trimmed V and J ends, which lost 1 base and 9 bases, there was a span of 10 bases. CDR1 and CDR2 (germline): LGHNA, YSLEER. The CDR3 runs to 14 residues.